This T cell receptor beta chain originates from a study of OX40 agonist ivuxolimab in advanced cancers. Germline V gives CDR1 SGHTA, CDR2 FQGNSA. The CDR3 consists of 14 residues. The J segment lost 7 bases and the V segment lost 4 bases, leaving 6 bases of the junction unmatched. TCRdb's table, derived via immunoSEQ multiplex PCR, lists solely in-frame clones and lacks some. The data hold some 65,000 clones, with about 85% observed a single time. This clone has just one count. The V call is TRBV7-2, the J call TRBJ2-3, with 9 bases aligning to TRBD1. The receptor was isolated from an adult with an advanced solid tumor such as melanoma, head and neck, liver or kidney cancer. The material sequenced was CD4+ or CD8+ T cells sorted from blood, taken in a trial of the OX40 agonist ivuxolimab. As DNA, the CDR3 is TGTGCCAGCAGCTCTTGGACAGGGGCAAATACGCAGTATTTT. Translated: CASSSWTGANTQYF.